The 18 T cell receptor beta chains below all came from one sample that was sequenced in a study of blood T cell repertoires in COVID-19. Produced via immunoSEQ multiplex PCR; TCRdb's table is partial and in-frame only. The sample contains more than 250,000 clones, 85% of which appear only once. Sequencing used peripheral blood. Receptors were obtained from a man aged 45-60 years with active or convalescent COVID-19.

The V gene is TRBV29-1, the J gene TRBJ2-1; possible D gene TRBD2, 6 bases. The V end was cut by 7 bases, the J end by 6 bases, with 13 bases between. CDR1 and CDR2 from the germline V gene are SQVTM and ANQGSEA. The CDR3 has 12 amino acids. The CDR3 region has the DNA TGCAGCGCCAAGGGCGGGGCCAATGAGCAGTTCTTC. Residues: CSAKGGANEQFF.

For this clone: Within the sample, other DNA sequences also encode this same CDR3. The chain employs TRBV5-1 and TRBJ2-2; 9 bases are shared with TRBD2. This CDR3 is 15 amino acids long. CDR1 SGHRS and CDR2 YFSETQ come from the germline V gene. V lost 5 bases to trimming and J lost 4 bases; unmatched junction nucleotides: 6. In DNA, the CDR3 is TGCGCCAGCAGTAAGCGGGAGGCTAGCACCGGGGAGCTGTTTTTT. It encodes CASSKREASTGELFF.

V gene TRBV7-9 combines with J gene TRBJ2-7; 10 nucleotides align to TRBD2. Trimming took 3 bases from V and 5 from J; bases not matched to a gene: 7. In germline, CDR1 is SEHNR, CDR2 FQNEAQ (reference sequence). The CDR3 extends over 15 amino acids. The CDR3 nucleotides are TGTGCCAGCAGCTTGTGGCTAGCGGGAGATGACGAGCAGTACTTC. Encoded protein: CASSLWLAGDDEQYF.

The V gene is TRBV10-3, the J gene TRBJ2-7; weak D call: TRBD1 (6 bases). V lost 5 bases, J lost 5 bases, and 10 bases lay in between. The CDR3 sequence is 12 residues long. Germline CDR1 is ENHRY and CDR2 is SYGVKD. The CDR3 DNA sequence: TGTGCCATCAGTCAGACAGGAGACGAGCAGTACTTC. Translated, it gives CAISQTGDEQYF.

This clone was seen just once. V is TRBV5-1 and J is TRBJ2-2; TRBD1 matches 9 bases. This CDR3 spans 17 amino acids. V was clipped by 0 bases and J by 4 bases; unmatched bases: 7. CDR1 is SGHRS and CDR2 is YFSETQ in the germline V gene. The CDR3 spells CASSLGTGTGRTGELFF. The CDR3 nucleotides are TGCGCCAGCAGCTTGGGGACCGGGACAGGGCGCACCGGGGAGCTGTTTTTT.

The chain links TRBV10-2 to TRBJ1-1; D gene ambiguous. V lost 1 base and J lost 6, with 6 bases in between. The CDR3 loop spans 12 amino acids. Germline CDR1 reads WSHSY; CDR2 reads SAAADI. The CDR3 DNA follows: TGCGCCAGCAGTGAGTTAGTAGCTGAAGCTTTCTTT. Protein sequence: CASSELVAEAFF.

The chain links TRBV7-6 to TRBJ2-3; TRBD2 matches at 10 bases. Germline CDR1 SGHVS, CDR2 FNYEAQ. The V and J ends lost 1 base and 5 bases, in that order; junction bases with no gene match: 9. This CDR3 is built from 17 residues. DNA for the CDR3: TGTGCCAGCAGCTTAGACGTACAGCGGGAGGGAGGAGATACGCAGTATTTT. This codes for CASSLDVQREGGDTQYF.

The chain is built from TRBV19 and TRBJ1-5, with 7 bases fitting TRBD1. Germline CDR1 LNHDA, CDR2 SQIVND (reference sequence). V gave up 6 bases and J gave up 6 bases; unmatched junction bases: 2. There are 12 residues in the CDR3. The CDR3 reads CASRQGSQPQHF. In DNA, the CDR3 is TGTGCCAGTAGACAGGGGAGTCAGCCCCAGCATTTT.

This rearrangement joins TRBV9 to TRBJ1-1; perhaps TRBD1 as D (6 bases). V was shortened by 3 bases and J by 1 base, with 16 bases between the two germline ends. In germline, CDR1 is SGDLS, CDR2 YYNGEE. The CDR3 covers 16 residues. Here the CDR3 reads CASSANSGQWNTEAFF. The CDR3 coding sequence is TGTGCCAGCAGCGCGAACTCAGGACAGTGGAACACTGAAGCTTTCTTT. Supplemented by reference TRBV9 and TRBJ1-1, the full variable domain reads DSGVTQTPKHLITATGQRVTLRCSPRSGDLSVYWYQQSLDQGLQFLIQYYNGEERAKGNILERFSAQQFPDLHSELNLSSLELGDSALYFCASSANSGQWNTEAFFGQGTRLTVV.

The chain is built from TRBV6-1 and TRBJ2-7; 10 nucleotides match TRBD2. The CDR3 sequence is 18 residues long. Germline assignment: CDR1 MNHNS and CDR2 SASEGT. Trimming at V came to 4 bases and at J to 2 bases, leaving 14 bases not matched to a gene. CDR3 in amino acids: CASSVGSGRRRGTYEQYF. The DNA for the CDR3 is TGTGCCAGCAGTGTTGGTAGCGGGAGGCGACGGGGGACCTACGAGCAGTACTTC.

V is TRBV6-2 or TRBV6-3 and J is TRBJ1-4; D is ambiguous. CDR3 length: 14 amino acids. Looked up from germline, CDR1 is MNHEY and CDR2 is SVGEGT. V gave up 4 bases and J gave up 7 bases, with 13 bases separating them. In nucleotides, the CDR3 is TGTGCCAGCAGTTCGCGGTACCTGGGTGAAAAACTGTTTTTT. Translated: CASSSRYLGEKLFF.

Points on this clone: Other DNA sequences in the sample encode the same CDR3. The chain combines TRBV18 with TRBJ1-5; D is unresolved. Germline CDR1 KGHSH, CDR2 LQKENI. V was clipped by 2 bases and J by 5 bases, with 7 bases between them. There are 13 residues in the CDR3. CDR3 region: CASSPTRDQPQHF. The CDR3 bases are TGTGCCAGCTCACCAACGAGGGATCAGCCCCAGCATTTT.

The J gene is TRBJ1-2, the V gene TRBV21-1. TRBV21-1 is flagged as a pseudogene. CDR3 length equals 14 residues. The DNA for the CDR3 is TGTGCCAGCAGCCGCGGGGCTCTGAGGGGTGGCTACACCTTC. This gives the protein CASSRGALRGGYTF.

The V call is TRBV9, the J call TRBJ1-2, with a weak D call TRBD1 (5 bases). The V gene lost 1 base and the J gene lost 7 bases, with 11 bases spanning the gap. This CDR3 comprises 13 residues. The V gene's germline CDR1 is SGDLS and CDR2 YYNGEE. CDR3 region: CASSVMGGRGYTF. Here the CDR3 DNA reads TGTGCCAGCAGCGTAATGGGGGGTCGTGGCTACACCTTC.

The sample holds a few counts of this clone. The chain has TRBV19 and TRBJ1-1, with 7 bases that match TRBD1. From germline, CDR1 is LNHDA and CDR2 SQIVND (reference sequence). The CDR3 loop spans 16 amino acids. Trimming took 2 bases from V and 0 from J; bases not matched to a gene: 6. CDR3 sequence: CASSIRTGPMNTEAFF. CDR3 nucleotide sequence: TGTGCCAGTAGTATACGGACAGGACCAATGAACACTGAAGCTTTCTTT. The full variable domain, its missing parts supplied by reference TRBV19 and TRBJ1-1, is DGGITQSPKYLFRKEGQNVTLSCEQNLNHDAMYWYRQDPGQGLRLIYYSQIVNDFQKGDIAEGYSVSREKKESFPLTVTSAQKNPTAFYLCASSIRTGPMNTEAFFGQGTRLTVV.

The chain couples TRBV18 to TRBJ1-4, with 8 nucleotides matching TRBD1. The germline gives CDR1 KGHSH, CDR2 LQKENI. CDR3 length: 14 amino acids. The junction had 3 bases not matched to a gene; V was cut back by 3 bases and J by 6 bases. The CDR3 loop reads CASSPDREYEKLFF. CDR3 in DNA: TGTGCCAGCTCACCGGACAGGGAATATGAAAAACTGTTTTTT.

The V gene is TRBV7-9, the J gene TRBJ1-3, with D perhaps matching TRBD1 (6 bases). Germline CDR1 and CDR2: SEHNR and FQNEAQ (reference sequence). Trimming took 3 bases from V and 3 from J, leaving 15 bases between them. CDR3 length equals 16 residues. As DNA, the CDR3 is TGTGCCAGCAGCTTCCGGACAGTGATAAGTGGAAACACCATATATTTT. Protein sequence: CASSFRTVISGNTIYF.

The chain carries TRBV5-1 and TRBJ2-3; TRBD1 aligns across 9 bases. Trimming took 2 bases from V and 5 from J; bases not matched to a gene: 6. The germline CDR1 and CDR2 sequences are SGHRS and YFSETQ. The CDR3 is 15 residues long. The CDR3 reads CASSFSGQGGDTQYF. CDR3 sequence (DNA): TGCGCCAGCAGCTTTTCGGGACAGGGTGGAGATACGCAGTATTTT.